The clone carrying this T cell receptor (beta chain) was detected only a few times. Its matching antigen is unknown. The sample originates from a study of beta chain features in type 1 diabetes. The overall study: Researchers looked at about 110 million sorted cells across all samples.

General study points: PCR might favor shorter templates, equally in patients and controls.

Germline CDR1 reads SGHAT; CDR2 reads FQNNGV. V was pared by 0 bases and J by 0 bases, with 9 bases between. The CDR3 has 16 residues. The study reverse transcribed the entire isolated RNA, so it sequenced expressed TCRB transcripts. Only in-frame clones appear in the TCRdb table, and some are missing; sequencing was by immunoSEQ multiplex PCR. The sample yields some 150,000 clones, roughly 9.7% seen once. The sequenced sample consisted of central memory CD4+ T cells from blood. This receptor was taken from a woman between 35 and 50 years old in good health. The chain joins TRBV11-2 to TRBJ2-1; D is possibly TRBD1 (5 bases). CDR3 nucleotides: TGTGCCAGCAGCTTAGATGGGGCTTCCTCCTACAATGAGCAGTTCTTC. This codes for CASSLDGASSYNEQFF.